This note documents a single T cell receptor (beta chain) sequence. This sample was taken from a study of blood T cell repertoires in COVID-19. Study-wide background: There were acute and convalescent COVID-19 samples, and they came from the United States, Italy and Spain.

Original analysis: Reference gene primers were amplified, and this amplification served to estimate nucleated cell counts. Data came from immunoSEQ multiplex PCR; TCRdb stores just in-frame clones and leaves some out. V, J and clone size are taken as reported in that table, and D and trimming were inferred from the DNA itself. Of about 150,000 clones listed, 65% to 85% were seen once; the top ten hold 11% to 15%. The sample consisted of peripheral blood. The sequence came from an elderly woman with acute or convalescent COVID-19.

The CDR3 DNA reads TGTGCCAGCAGTGAAGAGACCAGGGCACGCAATCAGCCCCAGCATTTT. It codes for CASSEETRARNQPQHF. V usage is TRBV2 and J usage is TRBJ1-5; maybe TRBD1 (5 bases). Germline-derived CDR1 and CDR2 are SNHLY and FYNNEI. Trimming removed 1 base at V and 2 bases at J, with 12 bases between. The CDR3 has 16 residues. Combining the CDR3 with reference TRBV2 and TRBJ1-5 gives the whole variable domain EPEVTQTPSHQVTQMGQEVILRCVPISNHLYFYWYRQILGQKVEFLVSFYNNEISEKSEIFDDQFSVERPDGSNFTLKIRSTKLEDSAMYFCASSEETRARNQPQHFGDGTRLSIL.